This T cell receptor beta chain was identified in a study of T cell responses to AZD1222 COVID-19 vaccine. Samples with a second dose at about 4 or about 12 weeks were pooled together. With regard to this clone: Its antigen remains unidentified.

Trimming left V 3 bases short and J 3 bases short, with 9 bases between. The V gene's germline CDR1 is MNHEY and CDR2 SMNVEV (reference sequence). The CDR3 extends over 14 amino acids. Findings and limits, study-wide: Sampling that yielded the repertoires occurred only after the peak T cell response.

TCRdb keeps only in-frame clones here, not all; method: immunoSEQ multiplex PCR. The data show 150,000 to 200,000 clones, 94% seen once. The chain recombines TRBV27 with TRBJ1-5; the D is unclear. The TCR comes from an adult who received the AZD1222 COVID-19 vaccine. Sequenced material: peripheral blood, taken 28 days after the second AZD1222 dose. In DNA, the CDR3 is TGTGCCAGCAGTTTCGTCGGACCCAATCAGCCCCAGCATTTT. It yields the protein CASSFVGPNQPQHF.